The 23 T cell receptor beta chains below all came from one sample that was sequenced in a study of OX40 agonist ivuxolimab in advanced cancers. Receptor libraries were prepared by the immunoSEQ multiplex PCR assay. TCRdb carries this immuneACCESS record with in-frame sequences only. Its versions omit some clonotypes, under half of them owing to an unresolved V gene in the studies checked, with the rest unexplained. The sample table contains under 85,000 clones; only one count was recorded for less than 85% of them. Approximately 0.81% of the sample lies in the top ten. The sequencing used CD4+ or CD8+ T cells sorted from blood, collected in a trial of the OX40 agonist ivuxolimab. These receptor sequences come from an adult with an advanced solid tumor such as melanoma, head and neck, liver or kidney cancer.

V usage is TRBV2 and J usage is TRBJ1-5; D uncertain. Germline assignment: CDR1 SNHLY and CDR2 FYNNEI. There are 12 residues in the CDR3. V was trimmed by 4 bases and J by 7 bases, leaving 8 bases between them. CDR3 in DNA: TGTGCCAGCAGTGGGGTGGTCCAGCCCCAGCATTTT. Amino acids: CASSGVVQPQHF.

The chain combines TRBV19 with TRBJ1-2, with 8 bases matching TRBD1. Looked up from germline, CDR1 is LNHDA and CDR2 is SQIVND (reference sequence). The length of the CDR3 is 13 residues. The V gene end was trimmed by 3 bases and the J gene end by 5 bases; junction bases not matched to a gene: 2. CDR3 sequence (DNA): TGTGCCAGTAGTATGGACAGGGAATATGGCTACACCTTC. Its translation: CASSMDREYGYTF.

The genes are TRBV6-6 and TRBJ2-7, with D hard to call. V lost 0 bases and J 2 bases, leaving 8 bases between the germline ends. Germline V lookup: CDR1 MNHNY, CDR2 SVGAGI (reference sequence). The CDR3 is 14 amino acids. The chain's CDR3 is CASSYSNRPYEQYF. DNA for the CDR3: TGTGCCAGCAGTTACTCGAACAGACCCTACGAGCAGTACTTC.

The gene calls are TRBV6-5 and TRBJ2-5; maybe TRBD2 (6 bases). Trimming left V 2 bases short and J 0 bases short, with 10 bases between. This CDR3 has 15 residues. The germline gives CDR1 MNHEY, CDR2 SVGAGI. The CDR3 DNA follows: TGTGCCAGCAGTTACCAAAGCGGGTACCAAGAGACCCAGTACTTC. Translating it yields CASSYQSGYQETQYF.

The chain employs TRBV9 and TRBJ1-1, with D possibly being TRBD1 (5 bases). The V gene lost 3 bases and the J gene lost 5 bases, with 11 bases spanning the gap. The CDR3 loop spans 13 amino acids. Germline values: CDR1 SGDLS, CDR2 YYNGEE. This CDR3 is CASSGSWGTEAFF. CDR3 DNA sequence: TGTGCCAGCAGCGGCTCTTGGGGGACTGAAGCTTTCTTT.

This chain uses TRBV6-5 with TRBJ2-3, with 9 bases fitting TRBD2. The germline CDR1 and CDR2 sequences are MNHEY and SVGAGI. CDR3 length equals 15 residues. V trimming: 5 bases; J trimming: 2 bases; junction bases outside the gene matches: 5. DNA of the CDR3: TGTGCCAGCAGTGTAAGCGGGGGGAACACAGATACGCAGTATTTT. It yields the protein CASSVSGGNTDTQYF.

This clone was counted a single time. This rearrangement joins TRBV18 to TRBJ2-7, with 10 bases lining up with TRBD1. The trim removed 3 bases at V and 5 bases at J, leaving 7 bases unmatched. Germline loops: CDR1 KGHSH, CDR2 LQKENI. The CDR3 is 15 amino acids. The CDR3: CASSPWTGGLDEQYF. In nucleotides, the CDR3 is TGTGCCAGCTCACCTTGGACAGGGGGTTTGGACGAGCAGTACTTC.

The count of this clone is one. The CDR3 DNA follows: TGTGCCAGCACCAAGCGCCGGACAGGGAACTACGAGCAGTACTTC. Translating it yields CASTKRRTGNYEQYF. V and J are TRBV6-5 and TRBJ2-7, with TRBD1 matching over 8 bases. V dropped 7 bases and J dropped 3; count of bases not matched to a gene: 11. CDR1 and CDR2 from the germline V gene are MNHEY and SVGAGI. The CDR3 length is 15 residues.

A single count supports this clone. This sequence joins TRBV15 and TRBJ2-7; D not resolved. Germline loops: CDR1 LNHNV, CDR2 YYDKDF (reference sequence). This CDR3 is built from 14 residues. Trimming took off 0 bases at V and 7 bases at J, with 13 bases between the two ends. CDR3 loop: CATSRDKAGLEQYF. CDR3 bases: TGTGCCACCAGCAGAGATAAAGCAGGCTTGGAGCAGTACTTC.

The chain recombines TRBV10-3 with TRBJ1-2; weak D call: TRBD1 (6 bases). The CDR3 runs 13 residues. The V gene's germline CDR1 is ENHRY and CDR2 SYGVKD. V was shortened by 3 bases and J by 5 bases, with 10 bases between the two germline ends. The CDR3 is CAISERDKYGYTF. The CDR3 bases are TGTGCCATCAGTGAACGGGACAAATATGGCTACACCTTC.

This clone is a singleton in its sample. This chain uses TRBV7-3 with TRBJ2-1, with 12 bases fitting TRBD2. V lost 4 bases, J lost 5 bases, and 9 bases stayed unmatched. This CDR3 has 17 residues. Germline CDR1 is SGHTA and CDR2 is FQGTGA. CDR3 nucleotide sequence: TGTGCCAGCAGCTCGTCGACTAGCGGGAGTCTAAACAATGAGCAGTTCTTC. Protein product: CASSSSTSGSLNNEQFF.

This clone is a singleton in its sample. The V and J genes are TRBV11-3 and TRBJ2-7; a weak D match, TRBD1 (6 bases). CDR1 and CDR2 from the germline V gene are SGHNT and YENEEA. CDR3 size: 15 residues. The V end lost 1 base, the J end lost 0 bases, and 10 bases lay between the germline ends. CDR3 DNA sequence: TGTGCCAGCAGCTTAGGTACAGGGAGCTCCTACGAGCAGTACTTC. Amino acid sequence: CASSLGTGSSYEQYF.

V is TRBV18 and J is TRBJ2-5; TRBD1 matches at 10 bases. With V trimmed by 3 bases and J by 4 bases, 8 bases remained unmatched. This CDR3 has 16 residues. Germline V gives CDR1 KGHSH, CDR2 LQKENI. The CDR3 region has the DNA TGTGCCAGCTCACCCACCGGGACAGGGGTGGGAGAGACCCAGTACTTC. It encodes CASSPTGTGVGETQYF. The complete variable domain, with remaining parts taken from reference TRBV18 and TRBJ2-5, reads NAGVMQNPRHLVRRRGQEARLRCSPMKGHSHVYWYRQLPEEGLKFMVYLQKENIIDESGMPKERFSAEFPKEGPSILRIQQVVRGDSAAYFCASSPTGTGVGETQYFGPGTRLLVL.

The chain carries TRBV19 and TRBJ2-5, with 7 bases lining up with TRBD1. Per the germline V gene, CDR1 is LNHDA and CDR2 is SQIVND (reference sequence). With V trimmed by 4 bases and J by 3 bases, 5 bases remained unmatched. The CDR3 totals 14 residues. This chain's CDR3 is CASSRDRAEETQYF. DNA for the CDR3: TGTGCCAGTAGTAGAGACAGGGCTGAAGAGACCCAGTACTTC. The variable domain in full, with the rest retrieved from reference TRBV19 and TRBJ2-5, is DGGITQSPKYLFRKEGQNVTLSCEQNLNHDAMYWYRQDPGQGLRLIYYSQIVNDFQKGDIAEGYSVSREKKESFPLTVTSAQKNPTAFYLCASSRDRAEETQYFGPGTRLLVL.

The rearrangement links TRBV10-2 to TRBJ2-3; 9 nucleotides line up with TRBD2. CDR1 and CDR2 from the germline V gene are WSHSY and SAAADI. The CDR3 covers 15 residues. Trimming cost V 8 bases and J 3 bases; bases outside gene matches: 9. Here the CDR3 DNA reads TGCGCCAGCGCAAGGGGCAGCGGGGGGACAGATACGCAGTATTTT. This sequence encodes CASARGSGGTDTQYF.

The chain carries TRBV6-6 and TRBJ1-5; no reliable D call. V was clipped by 6 bases and J by 4 bases, with 10 bases between them. This CDR3 has 13 residues. Germline CDR1 is MNHNY and CDR2 is SVGAGI (reference sequence). CDR3 coding DNA: TGTGCCAGCAGATCCTCCACGAATCAGCCCCAGCATTTT. This gives the protein CASRSSTNQPQHF.

The V gene is TRBV6-5, the J gene TRBJ1-1; D is unclear. V was cut by 6 bases and J by 11 bases, with 22 bases left in between. This CDR3 comprises 14 residues. Germline CDR1 and CDR2: MNHEY and SVGAGI. This chain's CDR3 is CASRPVERGRMAFF. The CDR3 bases are TGTGCCAGCAGACCCGTCGAGAGAGGTCGTATGGCTTTCTTT.

The chain employs TRBV6-5 and TRBJ2-3, with TRBD1 matching over 7 bases. Germline CDR1 and CDR2: MNHEY and SVGAGI. The CDR3 has 12 residues. V gave up 6 bases and J gave up 5 bases; unmatched junction bases: 2. The CDR3 DNA follows: TGTGCCAGCAGAAGGGGGCGAGATACGCAGTATTTT. This gives the protein CASRRGRDTQYF.

The chain links TRBV11-2 to TRBJ2-1; 7 bases line up with TRBD1. The CDR3 length is 17 residues. Germline V gene lookup returns CDR1 SGHAT and CDR2 FQNNGV. The J segment lost 0 bases and the V segment lost 3 bases, leaving 8 bases of the junction unmatched. CDR3 in DNA: TGTGCCAGCAGCTTGGCCGGGACAGTCCTCTCCTACAATGAGCAGTTCTTC. Protein: CASSLAGTVLSYNEQFF.

Here the CDR3 reads CASSLRSTTREGRSYEQYF. The DNA for the CDR3 is TGCGCCAGCAGCCTGCGCTCGACTACGCGGGAGGGCAGATCCTACGAGCAGTACTTC. V is TRBV4-3 and J is TRBJ2-7; 9 bases are shared with TRBD2. CDR3 length: 19 residues. The V segment lost 4 bases and the J segment 1 base; nucleotides outside the gene matches: 17. Germline lookup yields CDR1 LGHNA and CDR2 YSLEER.

V is TRBV30 and J is TRBJ2-7; D not certain. Germline CDR1 is GTSNPN and CDR2 is SVGIG (reference sequence). Trimming stripped 1 base from V and 1 base from J, with 11 bases between. CDR3 length equals 14 residues. This chain's CDR3 is CAWSAGLLSYEQYF. In DNA, the CDR3 is TGTGCCTGGAGTGCCGGTTTGTTATCCTACGAGCAGTACTTC.

This rearrangement joins TRBV6-5 to TRBJ2-3; no clear D. Per germline, CDR1 MNHEY and CDR2 SVGAGI. V gave up 2 bases and J gave up 5 bases, with 8 bases separating them. The CDR3 consists of 13 residues. CDR3 in DNA: TGTGCCAGCAGTTACAGGGTTAAAGATACGCAGTATTTT. This sequence encodes CASSYRVKDTQYF.

J is TRBJ1-2 and V is TRBV19; TRBD1 aligns across 12 bases. The CDR3 is made up of 15 amino acids. V trimming: 8 bases; J trimming: 3 bases; junction bases outside the gene matches: 7. Germline CDR1 is LNHDA and CDR2 is SQIVND (reference sequence). The CDR3: CASRGQGAFYYGYTF. CDR3 sequence (DNA): TGTGCCAGTCGGGGACAGGGGGCGTTCTACTATGGCTACACCTTC.